Below are 13 T cell receptor beta chains sequenced from a single sample in a study of T cell repertoires in cytomegalovirus infection. TCRdb redid the calling of the reads with MiXCR, one entry per CDR3 protein. The repertoire has 300,000 or so distinct CDR3 sequences, 20% to 30% of them found once; the top ten carry about 15%. The specimen sequenced was PBMCs. The receptors originated from a human donor in good health (CMV status not recorded). Some clones in this sample may be carry-over from other donors' samples.

In its sample, this clonotype was seen a few times. The rearrangement uses TRBV10-3 and TRBJ2-7, with D possibly matching TRBD1 (6 bases). The germline V gene encodes CDR1 ENHRY and CDR2 SYGVKD. The ends were cut back, 4 bases at V and 0 bases at J, with 10 bases in the middle. The CDR3 runs 14 residues. CDR3: CAISGQDSSYEQYF. The CDR3 bases are TGTGCCATCAGTGGACAGGATAGCTCCTACGAGCAGTACTTC.

The V and J genes are TRBV24-1 and TRBJ1-3; 8 nucleotides align to TRBD1. V trimming: 0 bases; J trimming: 0 bases; junction bases outside the gene matches: 6. The germline V gene encodes CDR1 KGHDR and CDR2 SFDVKD. The CDR3 has 18 amino acids. CDR3 in DNA: TGTGCCACCAGTGATTTGCAGGACAGGGAGATCTCTGGAAACACCATATATTTT. Protein sequence: CATSDLQDREISGNTIYF.

This chain connects TRBV20-1 to TRBJ2-3, with 7 positions matching TRBD2. Germline V gene sequence: CDR1 DFQATT, CDR2 SNEGSKA (reference sequence). V trimming: 1 base; J trimming: 3 bases; junction bases outside the gene matches: 4. The CDR3 loop spans 14 amino acids. The CDR3 DNA reads as TGCAGTGCTAGAGTATCGCGGGGGACAGATACGCAGTATTTT. This encodes CSARVSRGTDTQYF.

This chain uses TRBV4-3 with TRBJ1-2; D is ambiguous. The CDR3 covers 13 residues. V was pared by 0 bases and J by 6 bases, with 8 bases between. The V gene's germline CDR1 is LGHNA and CDR2 YSLEER. The CDR3 sequence is CASSQDETHGYTF. CDR3 nucleotide sequence: TGCGCCAGCAGCCAAGACGAGACACATGGCTACACCTTC.

This clonotype occurred a few times. The chain uses TRBV29-1 and TRBJ2-1, with TRBD1 matching 9 bases. This CDR3 region has 13 residues. In germline, CDR1 is SQVTM, CDR2 ANQGSEA. Trimming removed 6 bases from V and 5 bases from J; junction bases left unmatched: 5. The CDR3 sequence is CSVWDRDNNEQFF. CDR3 nucleotide sequence: TGCAGCGTCTGGGACAGGGATAACAATGAGCAGTTCTTC.

This clonotype occurred a few times. CDR3 bases: TGTGCCAGCAGCTTATATCTAGCGAAAACGATGGATGAGCAGTTCTTC. It translates to CASSLYLAKTMDEQFF. V usage is TRBV5-4 and J usage is TRBJ2-1, with D perhaps matching TRBD2 (6 bases). The CDR3 has 16 amino acids. V gave up 2 bases and J gave up 8 bases, with 20 bases separating them. CDR1 and CDR2 (germline): SGHNT, YYREEE (reference sequence).

At least ten counts were recorded for this clonotype. The V call is TRBV12-5, the J call TRBJ2-2; 8 bases are shared with TRBD2. This CDR3 region has 16 residues. V was pared by 2 bases and J by 5 bases, with 7 bases of the junction left unmatched. The germline gives CDR1 LGHNT, CDR2 FRNRAP. This CDR3 is CASGLIAGGRTGELFF. The CDR3 DNA is TGTGCTAGTGGTTTGATCGCGGGGGGCCGTACCGGGGAGCTGTTTTTT.

The J gene is TRBJ1-2, the V gene TRBV7-2; D is perhaps TRBD1 (5 bases). CDR3 length: 12 residues. Germline V gene sequence: CDR1 SGHTA, CDR2 FQGNSA. V was shortened by 5 bases and J by 5 bases, with 9 bases between the two germline ends. CDR3 bases: TGTGCCAGCAGCCGACCAGGGTATGGCTACACCTTC. Its translation is CASSRPGYGYTF.

This clonotype occurred a few times. The rearrangement joins TRBV7-2 to TRBJ2-7; D unresolved. In germline, CDR1 is SGHTA, CDR2 FQGNSA. V was cut by 5 bases and J by 0 bases, with 11 bases left in between. This CDR3 has 14 amino acids. The CDR3 reads CASSVRVGSYEQYF. Written as DNA, the CDR3 is TGTGCCAGCAGCGTCCGGGTCGGCTCCTACGAGCAGTACTTC.

The chain joins TRBV7-3 to TRBJ1-1; D might be TRBD1 (6 bases). From germline, CDR1 is SGHTA and CDR2 FQGTGA. V gave up 5 bases and J gave up 9 bases, with 16 bases separating them. The CDR3 has 13 residues. The CDR3 coding sequence is TGTGCCAGCAGCCCTTACCGGACAGCTAAAGCTTTCTTT. As protein: CASSPYRTAKAFF.

This clonotype was seen more than once but under ten times. The J gene is TRBJ2-1, the V gene TRBV7-3; 7 nucleotides agree with TRBD2. CDR1 and CDR2 (germline): SGHTA, FQGTGA. The CDR3 is made up of 12 amino acids. The V gene end was trimmed by 5 bases and the J gene end by 12 bases; junction bases not matched to a gene: 7. The CDR3 is CASSHSGGRQFF. The CDR3 nucleotides are TGTGCCAGCAGCCATTCGGGGGGTCGGCAGTTCTTC. The complete variable domain, with remaining parts taken from reference TRBV7-3 and TRBJ2-1, reads GAGVSQTPSNKVTEKGKYVELRCDPISGHTALYWYRQSLGQGPEFLIYFQGTGAADDSGLPNDRFFAVRPEGSVSTLKIQRTERGDSAVYLCASSHSGGRQFFGPGTRLTVL.

This clonotype has just a few counts. The gene calls are TRBV12-5 and TRBJ2-1; D not resolved. Germline V lookup: CDR1 LGHNT, CDR2 FRNRAP. V shed 4 bases and J shed 8 bases, with 12 bases lying between them. This CDR3 is 13 amino acids long. CDR3 amino acids: CASGSDLQDEQFF. The CDR3 bases are TGTGCTAGTGGTTCCGACCTCCAGGATGAGCAGTTCTTC. Variable domain in full (rest from reference TRBV12-5 and TRBJ2-1): DARVTQTPRHKVTEMGQEVTMRCQPILGHNTVFWYRQTMMQGLELLAYFRNRAPLDDSGMPKDRFSAEMPDATLATLKIQPSEPRDSAVYFCASGSDLQDEQFFGPGTRLTVL.

Comment on this clonotype: This could be a read error, since a much larger clone is one nucleotide away. The V call is TRBV28, the J call TRBJ1-1; 7 nucleotides line up with TRBD1. V lost 6 bases and J lost 1; bases outside the gene matches: 2. The CDR3 is 13 amino acids. Germline V lookup: CDR1 MDHEN, CDR2 SYDVKM. CDR3 in amino acids: CASRYRGNTEAFF. The CDR3 DNA is TGTGCCAGCAGGTACAGGGGGAACACTGAAGCTTTCTTT.